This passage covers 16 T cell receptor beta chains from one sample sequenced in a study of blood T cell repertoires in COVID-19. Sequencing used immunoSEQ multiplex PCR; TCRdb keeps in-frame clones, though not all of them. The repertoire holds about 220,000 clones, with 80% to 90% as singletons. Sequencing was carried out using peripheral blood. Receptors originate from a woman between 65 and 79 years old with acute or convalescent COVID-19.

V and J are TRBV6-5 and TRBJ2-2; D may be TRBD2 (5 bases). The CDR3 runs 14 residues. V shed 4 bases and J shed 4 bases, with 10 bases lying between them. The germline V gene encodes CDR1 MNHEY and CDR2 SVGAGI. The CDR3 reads CASSLMRATGELFF. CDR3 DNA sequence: TGTGCCAGCAGTTTGATGAGGGCCACCGGGGAGCTGTTTTTT.

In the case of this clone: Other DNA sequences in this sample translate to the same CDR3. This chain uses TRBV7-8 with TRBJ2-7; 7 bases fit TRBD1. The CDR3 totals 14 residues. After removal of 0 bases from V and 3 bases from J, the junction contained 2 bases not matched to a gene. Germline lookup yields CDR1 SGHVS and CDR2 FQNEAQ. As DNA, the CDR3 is TGTGCCAGCAGCTTAGCGACAGGGCGCTACGAGCAGTACTTC. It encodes CASSLATGRYEQYF.

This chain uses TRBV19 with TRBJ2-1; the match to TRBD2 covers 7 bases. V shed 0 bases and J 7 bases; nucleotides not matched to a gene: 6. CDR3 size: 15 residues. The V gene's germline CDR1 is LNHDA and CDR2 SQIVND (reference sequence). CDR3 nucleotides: TGTGCCAGTAGTATAGATAGGGAGGGGTGGAATGAGCAGTTCTTC. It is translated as CASSIDREGWNEQFF.

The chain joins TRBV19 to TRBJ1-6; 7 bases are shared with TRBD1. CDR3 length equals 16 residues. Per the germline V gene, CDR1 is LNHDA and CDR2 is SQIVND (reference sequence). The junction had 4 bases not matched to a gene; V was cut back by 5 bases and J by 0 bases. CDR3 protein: CASSSGGSSYNSPLHF. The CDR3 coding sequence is TGTGCCAGTAGTTCAGGGGGAAGCTCCTATAATTCACCCCTCCACTTT.

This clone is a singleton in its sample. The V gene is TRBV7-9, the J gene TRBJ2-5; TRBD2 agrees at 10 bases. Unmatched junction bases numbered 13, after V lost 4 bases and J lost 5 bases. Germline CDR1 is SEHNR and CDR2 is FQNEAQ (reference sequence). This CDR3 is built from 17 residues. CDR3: CASSWSGTSAAGETQYF. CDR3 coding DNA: TGTGCCAGCAGCTGGTCAGGGACTAGCGCGGCCGGGGAGACCCAGTACTTC.

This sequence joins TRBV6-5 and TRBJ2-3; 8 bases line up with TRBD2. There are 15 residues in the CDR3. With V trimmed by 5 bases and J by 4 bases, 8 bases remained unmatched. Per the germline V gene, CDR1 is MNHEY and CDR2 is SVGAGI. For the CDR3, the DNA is TGTGCCAGCAGTAGAAGCGGGGGAGGGGCAGATACGCAGTATTTT. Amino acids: CASSRSGGGADTQYF.

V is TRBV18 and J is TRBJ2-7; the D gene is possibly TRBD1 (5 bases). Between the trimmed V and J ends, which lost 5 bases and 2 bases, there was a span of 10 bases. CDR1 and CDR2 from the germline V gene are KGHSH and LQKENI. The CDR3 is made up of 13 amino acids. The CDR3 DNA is TGTGCCAGCTCAAAGGGGCTTGCCTACGAGCAGTACTTC. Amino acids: CASSKGLAYEQYF.

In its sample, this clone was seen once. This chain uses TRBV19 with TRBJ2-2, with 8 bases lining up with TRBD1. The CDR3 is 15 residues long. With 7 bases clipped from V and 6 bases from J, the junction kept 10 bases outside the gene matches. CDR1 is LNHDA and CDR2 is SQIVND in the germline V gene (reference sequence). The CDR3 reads CASTGDRGFSGELFF. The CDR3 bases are TGTGCCAGTACCGGTGACAGGGGATTTTCCGGGGAGCTGTTTTTT.

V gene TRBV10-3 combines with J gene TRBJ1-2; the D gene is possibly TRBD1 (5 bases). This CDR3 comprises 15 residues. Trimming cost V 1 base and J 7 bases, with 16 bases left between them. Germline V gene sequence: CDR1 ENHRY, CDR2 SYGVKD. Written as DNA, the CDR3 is TGTGCCATCAGTGAGTTGGGGAAGGGGATAACTGGCTACACCTTC. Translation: CAISELGKGITGYTF.

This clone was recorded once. The chain's CDR3 is CASSLLPGMNTEAFF. Written as DNA, the CDR3 is TGTGCCAGCAGCTTGTTACCGGGGATGAACACTGAAGCTTTCTTT. This chain connects TRBV5-6 to TRBJ1-1; D remains ambiguous. V dropped 1 base and J dropped 0 bases, with 10 bases sitting between them. The CDR3 has 15 residues. Germline loops: CDR1 SGHDT, CDR2 YYEEEE.

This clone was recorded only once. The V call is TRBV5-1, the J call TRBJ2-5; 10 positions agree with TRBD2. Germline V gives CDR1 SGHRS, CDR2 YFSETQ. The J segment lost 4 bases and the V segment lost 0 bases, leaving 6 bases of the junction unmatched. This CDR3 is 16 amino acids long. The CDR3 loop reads CASSLESGGAAETQYF. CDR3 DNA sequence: TGCGCCAGCAGCTTGGAAAGCGGGGGGGCCGCAGAGACCCAGTACTTC.

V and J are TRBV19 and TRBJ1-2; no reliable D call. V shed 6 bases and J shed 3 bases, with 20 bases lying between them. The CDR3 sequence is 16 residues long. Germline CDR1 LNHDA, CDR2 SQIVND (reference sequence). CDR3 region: CASRLVPLRGDYGYTF. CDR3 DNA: TGTGCCAGTAGGCTTGTCCCCCTACGGGGAGACTATGGCTACACCTTC.

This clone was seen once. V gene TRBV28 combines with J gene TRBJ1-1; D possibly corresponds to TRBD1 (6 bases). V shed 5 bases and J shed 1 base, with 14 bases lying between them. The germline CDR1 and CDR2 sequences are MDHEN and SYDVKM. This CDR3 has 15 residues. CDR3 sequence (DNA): TGTGCCAGCAGTAGTTACAGGGTCGAGAACACTGAAGCTTTCTTT. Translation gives CASSSYRVENTEAFF.

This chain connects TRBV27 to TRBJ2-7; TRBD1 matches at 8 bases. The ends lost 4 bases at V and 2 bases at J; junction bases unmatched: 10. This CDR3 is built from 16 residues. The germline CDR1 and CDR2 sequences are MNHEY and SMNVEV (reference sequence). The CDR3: CASSSPGTGPPYEQYF. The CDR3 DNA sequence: TGTGCCAGCAGTTCGCCCGGGACAGGCCCACCCTACGAGCAGTACTTC.

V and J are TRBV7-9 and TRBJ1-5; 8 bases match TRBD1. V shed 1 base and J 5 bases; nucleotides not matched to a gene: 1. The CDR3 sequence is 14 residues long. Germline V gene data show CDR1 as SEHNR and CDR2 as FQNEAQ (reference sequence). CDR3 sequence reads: CASSLGGQDQPQHF. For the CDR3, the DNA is TGTGCCAGCAGCTTAGGGGGACAGGATCAGCCCCAGCATTTT.

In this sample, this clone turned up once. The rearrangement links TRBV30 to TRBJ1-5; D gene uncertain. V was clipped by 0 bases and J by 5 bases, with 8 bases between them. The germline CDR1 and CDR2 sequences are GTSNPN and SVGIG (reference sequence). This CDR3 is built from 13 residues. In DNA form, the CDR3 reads TGTGCCTGGAGTGTAGGCGGCGATCAGCCCCAGCATTTT. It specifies CAWSVGGDQPQHF.